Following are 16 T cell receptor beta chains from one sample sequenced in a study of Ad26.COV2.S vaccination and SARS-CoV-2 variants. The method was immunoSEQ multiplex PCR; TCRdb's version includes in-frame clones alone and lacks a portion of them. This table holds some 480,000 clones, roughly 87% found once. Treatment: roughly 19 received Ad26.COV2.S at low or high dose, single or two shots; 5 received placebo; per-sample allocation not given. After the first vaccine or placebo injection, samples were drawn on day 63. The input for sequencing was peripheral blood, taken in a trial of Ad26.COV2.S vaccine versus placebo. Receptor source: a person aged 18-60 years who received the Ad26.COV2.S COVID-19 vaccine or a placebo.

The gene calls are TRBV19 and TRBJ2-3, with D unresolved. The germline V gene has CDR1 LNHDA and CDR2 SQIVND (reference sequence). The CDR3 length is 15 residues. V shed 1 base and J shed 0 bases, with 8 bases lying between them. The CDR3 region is CASSIALGSTDTQYF. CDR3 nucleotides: TGTGCCAGTAGTATAGCCCTAGGGAGCACAGATACGCAGTATTTT.

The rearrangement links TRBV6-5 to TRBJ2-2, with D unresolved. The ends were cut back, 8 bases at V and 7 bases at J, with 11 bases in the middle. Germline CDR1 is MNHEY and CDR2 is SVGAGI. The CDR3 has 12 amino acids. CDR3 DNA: TGTGCCAGCCCATCGGGCATCGGGGAGCTGTTTTTT. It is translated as CASPSGIGELFF.

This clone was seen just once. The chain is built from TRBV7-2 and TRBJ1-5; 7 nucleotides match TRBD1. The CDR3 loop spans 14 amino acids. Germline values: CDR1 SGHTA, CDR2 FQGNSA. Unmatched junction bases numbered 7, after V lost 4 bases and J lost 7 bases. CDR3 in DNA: TGTGCCAGCAGCTCTCGACAGGGTCGGCAGCCCCAGCATTTT. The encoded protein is CASSSRQGRQPQHF.

The CDR3 loop is CASSGRNNQPQHF. In DNA form, the CDR3 reads TGTGCCAGCAGCGGGCGGAACAATCAGCCCCAGCATTTT. The rearrangement joins TRBV12-3 or TRBV12-4 to TRBJ1-5; D gene uncertain. The CDR3 contains 13 residues. V lost 6 bases, J lost 3 bases, and 9 bases lay in between.

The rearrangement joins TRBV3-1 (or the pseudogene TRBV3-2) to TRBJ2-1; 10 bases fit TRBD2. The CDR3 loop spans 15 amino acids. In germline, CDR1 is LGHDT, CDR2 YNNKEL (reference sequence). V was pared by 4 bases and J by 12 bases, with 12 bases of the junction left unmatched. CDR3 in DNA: TGTGCCAGCAGCCCGCCTAGCGGGAGAGCCCCGAGGCAGTTCTTC. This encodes CASSPPSGRAPRQFF.

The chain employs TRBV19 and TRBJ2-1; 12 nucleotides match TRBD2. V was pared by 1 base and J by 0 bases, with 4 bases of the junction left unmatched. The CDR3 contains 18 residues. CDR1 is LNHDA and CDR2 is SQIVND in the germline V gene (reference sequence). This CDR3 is CASSIGTSGMSSYNEQFF. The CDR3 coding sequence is TGTGCCAGTAGTATAGGGACTAGCGGGATGAGCTCCTACAATGAGCAGTTCTTC.

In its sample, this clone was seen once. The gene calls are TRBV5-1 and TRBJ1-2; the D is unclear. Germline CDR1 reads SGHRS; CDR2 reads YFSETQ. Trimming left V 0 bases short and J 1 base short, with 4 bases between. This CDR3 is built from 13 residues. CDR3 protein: CASSLDINYGYTF. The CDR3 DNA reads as TGCGCCAGCAGCTTGGACATTAACTATGGCTACACCTTC. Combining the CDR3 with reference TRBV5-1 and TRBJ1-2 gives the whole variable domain KAGVTQTPRYLIKTRGQQVTLSCSPISGHRSVSWYQQTPGQGLQFLFEYFSETQRNKGNFPGRFSGRQFSNSRSEMNVSTLELGDSALYLCASSLDINYGYTFGSGTRLTVV.

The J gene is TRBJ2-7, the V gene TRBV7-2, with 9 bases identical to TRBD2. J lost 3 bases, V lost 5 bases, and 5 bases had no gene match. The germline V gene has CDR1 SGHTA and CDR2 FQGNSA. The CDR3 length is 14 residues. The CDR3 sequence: CASSVSGRNYEQYF. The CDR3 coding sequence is TGTGCCAGCAGCGTCAGCGGGAGGAACTACGAGCAGTACTTC.

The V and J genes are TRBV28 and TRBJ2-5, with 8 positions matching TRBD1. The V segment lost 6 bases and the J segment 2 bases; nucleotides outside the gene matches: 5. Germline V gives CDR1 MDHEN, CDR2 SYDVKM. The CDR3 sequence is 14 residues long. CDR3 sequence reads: CASRVDRDQETQYF. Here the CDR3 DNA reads TGTGCCAGCAGGGTGGACAGGGATCAAGAGACCCAGTACTTC. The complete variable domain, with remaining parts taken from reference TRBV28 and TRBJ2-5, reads DVKVTQSSRYLVKRTGEKVFLECVQDMDHENMFWYRQDPGLGLRLIYFSYDVKMKEKGDIPEGYSVSREKKERFSLILESASTNQTSMYLCASRVDRDQETQYFGPGTRLLVL.

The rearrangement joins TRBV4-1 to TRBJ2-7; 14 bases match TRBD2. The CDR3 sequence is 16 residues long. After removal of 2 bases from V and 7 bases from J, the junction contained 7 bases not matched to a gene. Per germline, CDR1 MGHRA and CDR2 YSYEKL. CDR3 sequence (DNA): TGCGCCAGCAGCCAAAAAATGACTAGCGGGAGGGAAGAGCAGTACTTC. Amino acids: CASSQKMTSGREEQYF.

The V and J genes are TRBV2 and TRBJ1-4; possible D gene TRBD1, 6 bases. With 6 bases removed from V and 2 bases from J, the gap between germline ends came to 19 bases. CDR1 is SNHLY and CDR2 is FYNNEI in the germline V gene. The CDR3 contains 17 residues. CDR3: CASSPGIGQYTNEKLFF. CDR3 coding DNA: TGTGCCAGCAGCCCCGGGATTGGACAGTACACTAATGAAAAACTGTTTTTT.

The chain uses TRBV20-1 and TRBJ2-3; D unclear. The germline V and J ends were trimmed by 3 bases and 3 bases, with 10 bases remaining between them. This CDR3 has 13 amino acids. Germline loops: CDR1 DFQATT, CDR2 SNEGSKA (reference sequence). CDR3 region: CSASGGKTDTQYF. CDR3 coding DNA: TGCAGTGCTAGTGGTGGCAAGACAGATACGCAGTATTTT.

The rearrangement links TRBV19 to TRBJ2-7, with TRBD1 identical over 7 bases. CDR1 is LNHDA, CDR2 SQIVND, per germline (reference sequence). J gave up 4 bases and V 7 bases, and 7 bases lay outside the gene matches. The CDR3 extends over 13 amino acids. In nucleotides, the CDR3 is TGTGCCAGTAAACGGACAGGAAGGTACGAGCAGTACTTC. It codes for CASKRTGRYEQYF.

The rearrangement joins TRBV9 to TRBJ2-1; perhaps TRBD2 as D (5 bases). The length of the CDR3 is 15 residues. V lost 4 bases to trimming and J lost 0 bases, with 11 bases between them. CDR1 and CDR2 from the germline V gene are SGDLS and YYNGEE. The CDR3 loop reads CASSPRDTSYNEQFF. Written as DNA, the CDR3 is TGTGCCAGCAGCCCGAGGGATACCTCCTACAATGAGCAGTTCTTC.

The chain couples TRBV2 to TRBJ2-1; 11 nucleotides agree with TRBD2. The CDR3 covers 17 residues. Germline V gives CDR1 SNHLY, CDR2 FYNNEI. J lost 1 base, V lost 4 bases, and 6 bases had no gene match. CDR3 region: CASSVSASGGSYNEQFF. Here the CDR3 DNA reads TGTGCCAGCAGTGTCTCCGCTAGCGGGGGGTCCTACAATGAGCAGTTCTTC.

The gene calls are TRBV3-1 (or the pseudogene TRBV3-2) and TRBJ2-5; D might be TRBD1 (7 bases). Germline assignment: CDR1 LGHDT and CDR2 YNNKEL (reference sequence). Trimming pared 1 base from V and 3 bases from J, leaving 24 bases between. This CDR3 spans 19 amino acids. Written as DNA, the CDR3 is TGTGCCAGCAGCCAAGGCTCCAGGGGGGCAGGGCGGTGGAAAGAGACCCAGTACTTC. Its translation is CASSQGSRGAGRWKETQYF.